A single sample gave rise to the 30 T cell receptor beta chains below, sequenced in a study of blood T cell repertoires in COVID-19. Assay: immunoSEQ multiplex PCR; the TCRdb copy retains only in-frame clones and omits some. This table has more than 90,000 clones, 70% to 90% appearing once. Sequencing was carried out using peripheral blood. Every receptor here comes from a woman in her 30s with acute or convalescent COVID-19.

This chain joins TRBV6-6 and TRBJ1-2; D perhaps matches TRBD1 (6 bases). The CDR3 sequence is 19 residues long. Germline values: CDR1 MNHNY, CDR2 SVGAGI (reference sequence). V dropped 5 bases and J dropped 8 bases, with 33 bases sitting between them. CDR3 bases: TGTGCCAGCAGTCATTACGAAAACCGGGACATACGGCTGAGTAGGGGCTACACCTTC. Protein product: CASSHYENRDIRLSRGYTF.

This clone has a single count. The chain uses TRBV30 and TRBJ1-1; 7 bases are a match to TRBD1. The length of the CDR3 is 13 residues. Germline CDR1 is GTSNPN and CDR2 is SVGIG (reference sequence). The trim removed 2 bases at V and 4 bases at J, leaving 4 bases unmatched. The CDR3 reads CAWSYRGSTEAFF. CDR3 sequence (DNA): TGTGCCTGGAGTTACAGGGGCAGCACTGAAGCTTTCTTT.

This chain uses TRBV27 with TRBJ1-1, with 9 bases fitting TRBD1. This CDR3 is built from 13 residues. V lost 5 bases and J lost 6; bases outside the gene matches: 4. The germline gives CDR1 MNHEY, CDR2 SMNVEV (reference sequence). The CDR3 is CASSPTGGAEAFF. The DNA of the CDR3 is TGTGCCAGCAGTCCGACAGGGGGGGCTGAAGCTTTCTTT.

The CDR3, as DNA: TGCAGCGTGAGGGGGGGCACCGGGGAGCTGTTTTTT. It specifies CSVRGGTGELFF. V gene TRBV29-1 combines with J gene TRBJ2-2; D is perhaps TRBD2 (7 bases). The CDR3 covers 12 residues. Germline CDR1 is SQVTM and CDR2 is ANQGSEA. V shed 6 bases and J shed 4 bases, with 9 bases lying between them.

The gene calls are TRBV7-9 and TRBJ1-5; TRBD1 matches at 10 bases. V was clipped by 5 bases and J by 7 bases; unmatched bases: 11. The germline CDR1 and CDR2 sequences are SEHNR and FQNEAQ (reference sequence). There are 16 residues in the CDR3. The CDR3, as DNA: TGTGCCAGCAGCAAATCGGGACAGGGGACGGGGCAGCCCCAGCATTTT. It yields the protein CASSKSGQGTGQPQHF.

The chain combines TRBV7-8 with TRBJ1-5; perhaps TRBD1 as D (5 bases). The CDR3 extends over 14 amino acids. Trimming removed 3 bases from V and 4 bases from J, with 10 bases in between. CDR1 is SGHVS, CDR2 FQNEAQ, per germline. The DNA of the CDR3 is TGTGCCAGCAGCTTCTCGGGGGGGAATCAGCCCCAGCATTTT. It codes for CASSFSGGNQPQHF.

The chain carries TRBV7-9 and TRBJ2-2, with unresolved D. Germline CDR1 reads SEHNR; CDR2 reads FQNEAQ (reference sequence). CDR3 length equals 14 residues. Between the trimmed V and J ends, which lost 5 bases and 4 bases, there was a span of 11 bases. The CDR3 sequence: CASSLPAVTGELFF. The DNA of the CDR3 is TGTGCCAGCAGCCTCCCGGCGGTCACCGGGGAGCTGTTTTTT.

The chain recombines TRBV3-1 (or the pseudogene TRBV3-2) with TRBJ1-3; TRBD1 is a possible D gene (6 bases). The V and J ends lost 4 bases and 5 bases respectively, with 18 bases between them. Germline values: CDR1 LGHDT, CDR2 YNNKEL (reference sequence). This CDR3 spans 16 amino acids. The CDR3 coding sequence is TGTGCCAGCAGCCGTTCATCATGGACAGTCAGAAACACCATATATTTT. This sequence encodes CASSRSSWTVRNTIYF.

The chain combines TRBV2 with TRBJ1-5, with D unresolved. The length of the CDR3 is 13 residues. V lost 8 bases and J lost 1, with 9 bases in between. CDR1 and CDR2 from the germline V gene are SNHLY and FYNNEI. CDR3 amino acids: CASEKESNQPQHF. CDR3 sequence (DNA): TGTGCCAGCGAGAAAGAAAGCAATCAGCCCCAGCATTTT.

The V gene is TRBV6-5, the J gene TRBJ1-1, with 7 positions matching TRBD1. The CDR3 consists of 15 residues. Germline V lookup: CDR1 MNHEY, CDR2 SVGAGI. V dropped 6 bases and J dropped 5; count of bases not matched to a gene: 12. The CDR3 loop reads CASSSVEGARTEAFF. The CDR3, as DNA: TGTGCCAGCAGCTCGGTAGAGGGGGCTCGGACTGAAGCTTTCTTT.

The chain combines TRBV27 with TRBJ1-5, with D tentatively TRBD1 (5 bases). With 5 bases removed from V and 7 bases from J, the gap between germline ends came to 15 bases. CDR1 and CDR2 from the germline V gene are MNHEY and SMNVEV (reference sequence). The CDR3 contains 14 residues. The CDR3 DNA reads as TGTGCCAGCAGTACCACAGGAAATTGGCAGCCCCAGCATTTT. It specifies CASSTTGNWQPQHF.

CDR3 in DNA: TGTGCCTGGAAAACCCTAGCGACCTCCTACGAGCAGTACTTC. Translation: CAWKTLATSYEQYF. The chain joins TRBV30 to TRBJ2-7, with D possibly being TRBD2 (6 bases). CDR3 length equals 14 residues. Germline assignment: CDR1 GTSNPN and CDR2 SVGIG (reference sequence). V lost 4 bases and J 0 bases, leaving 13 bases between the germline ends.

The chain joins TRBV11-2 to TRBJ2-7, with D possibly matching TRBD1 (5 bases). CDR1 and CDR2 (germline): SGHAT, FQNNGV. V lost 4 bases to trimming and J lost 8 bases, with 21 bases between them. This CDR3 has 15 amino acids. CDR3: CASSSPSYATGKQYF. DNA for the CDR3: TGTGCCAGCAGCTCACCATCGTACGCTACAGGCAAGCAGTACTTC.

This clone was found a few times. This chain uses TRBV9 with TRBJ2-1; possibly TRBD2 for D (6 bases). V lost 3 bases to trimming and J lost 3 bases, with 13 bases between them. Germline loops: CDR1 SGDLS, CDR2 YYNGEE. The CDR3 covers 15 residues. The CDR3, as DNA: TGTGCCAGCAGCGCCGGGCAGGGAGGCTACAATGAGCAGTTCTTC. This encodes CASSAGQGGYNEQFF.

The gene calls are TRBV9 and TRBJ2-1; TRBD2 might be the D (6 bases). CDR1 is SGDLS, CDR2 YYNGEE, per germline. The V end was cut by 7 bases, the J end by 12 bases, with 11 bases between. CDR3 length: 10 residues. CDR3 protein: CASGPEGQFF. CDR3 DNA sequence: TGTGCCAGCGGGCCGGAGGGGCAGTTCTTC.

This clone was observed a handful of times. The rearrangement uses TRBV2 and TRBJ1-6; possibly TRBD1 for D (6 bases). The CDR3 sequence is 14 residues long. CDR1 is SNHLY and CDR2 is FYNNEI in the germline V gene. Trimming removed 8 bases at V and 10 bases at J, with 18 bases between. CDR3 loop: CASGRDKGGSPLHF. In DNA form, the CDR3 reads TGTGCCAGCGGCCGGGACAAGGGTGGATCACCCCTCCACTTT.

The CDR3 DNA reads TGCAGTGCTAGTCGGGGGAACGGCTACACCTTC. It codes for CSASRGNGYTF. The chain recombines TRBV20-1 with TRBJ1-2; TRBD1 might be the D (5 bases). The CDR3 is made up of 11 amino acids. Germline V CDR1 and CDR2: DFQATT, SNEGSKA (reference sequence). With 3 bases removed from V and 8 bases from J, the gap between germline ends came to 10 bases.

The chain links TRBV5-6 to TRBJ2-7; TRBD1 matches 9 bases. The CDR3 covers 15 residues. The ends lost 3 bases at V and 4 bases at J; junction bases unmatched: 8. CDR1 and CDR2 (germline): SGHDT, YYEEEE. Here the CDR3 DNA reads TGTGCCAGCAGCTATTCCGGGACAGGGACTTACGAGCAGTACTTC. Protein: CASSYSGTGTYEQYF.

The J gene is TRBJ1-1, the V gene TRBV7-3; D uncertain. The CDR3 consists of 15 residues. V lost 1 base to trimming and J lost 3 bases, with 12 bases between them. From germline, CDR1 is SGHTA and CDR2 FQGTGA. CDR3 DNA sequence: TGTGCCAGCAGCTTAAGATCCGGGGATGACACTGAAGCTTTCTTT. Residues: CASSLRSGDDTEAFF. The full variable domain, rest sourced from reference TRBV7-3 and TRBJ1-1, is GAGVSQTPSNKVTEKGKYVELRCDPISGHTALYWYRQSLGQGPEFLIYFQGTGAADDSGLPNDRFFAVRPEGSVSTLKIQRTERGDSAVYLCASSLRSGDDTEAFFGQGTRLTVV.

The genes are TRBV6-5 and TRBJ1-2; 7 bases line up with TRBD1. The J segment lost 0 bases and the V segment lost 7 bases, leaving 8 bases of the junction unmatched. The CDR3 loop spans 15 amino acids. In germline, CDR1 is MNHEY, CDR2 SVGAGI. The chain's CDR3 is CASTKQGIANYGYTF. As DNA, the CDR3 is TGTGCCAGCACTAAACAGGGGATAGCTAACTATGGCTACACCTTC.

This chain links TRBV28 with TRBJ1-4, with 12 bases matching TRBD1. V dropped 2 bases and J dropped 0; count of bases not matched to a gene: 10. CDR1 and CDR2 from the germline V gene are MDHEN and SYDVKM. The CDR3 contains 20 residues. The CDR3 here is CASSLTLGTGGASTNEKLFF. Here the CDR3 DNA reads TGTGCCAGCAGTTTAACTTTGGGGACAGGGGGCGCCTCAACTAATGAAAAACTGTTTTTT.

V usage is TRBV11-2 and J usage is TRBJ2-2, with 9 bases that match TRBD2. The CDR3 extends over 16 amino acids. Germline CDR1 and CDR2: SGHAT and FQNNGV. Trimming took 5 bases from V and 6 from J; bases not matched to a gene: 10. The CDR3 protein is CASSASGARLSGELFF. The CDR3 nucleotides read TGTGCCAGCAGCGCTAGCGGGGCCCGGTTGTCCGGGGAGCTGTTTTTT.

The rearrangement uses TRBV7-2 and TRBJ2-1; the match to TRBD2 covers 9 bases. This CDR3 contains 16 residues. The germline V gene has CDR1 SGHTA and CDR2 FQGNSA. The ends lost 1 base at V and 7 bases at J; junction bases unmatched: 8. The CDR3, as DNA: TGTGCCAGCAGCTTAGTTGGGGGTCTAGCGGGGAATGAGCAGTTCTTC. Translating it yields CASSLVGGLAGNEQFF.

The rearrangement joins TRBV4-1 to TRBJ1-3, with D unclear. V dropped 2 bases and J dropped 0 bases, with 5 bases sitting between them. This CDR3 region has 14 residues. CDR1 and CDR2 (germline): MGHRA, YSYEKL. CDR3 DNA: TGCGCCAGCAGCCAACCCCTCTCTGGAAACACCATATATTTT. The encoded protein is CASSQPLSGNTIYF.

The V call is TRBV28, the J call TRBJ2-7; a possible D gene is TRBD2 (6 bases). Trimming stripped 3 bases from V and 1 base from J, with 7 bases between. This CDR3 has 13 amino acids. The germline V gene has CDR1 MDHEN and CDR2 SYDVKM. This CDR3 is CASSLRGSYEQYF. In DNA, the CDR3 is TGTGCCAGCAGTTTGCGGGGTTCCTACGAGCAGTACTTC.

As to this clone: Other DNA sequences in this sample translate to the same CDR3. The V and J genes are TRBV9 and TRBJ2-1; a possible D gene is TRBD2 (7 bases). Between the trimmed V and J ends, which lost 0 bases and 2 bases, there was a span of 9 bases. The CDR3 sequence is 15 residues long. Germline loops: CDR1 SGDLS, CDR2 YYNGEE. CDR3 region: CASSVGGGPYNEQFF. The CDR3 coding sequence is TGTGCCAGCAGCGTAGGCGGGGGCCCCTACAATGAGCAGTTCTTC.

The chain combines TRBV28 with TRBJ1-1; maybe TRBD1 (5 bases). Germline V lookup: CDR1 MDHEN, CDR2 SYDVKM. V lost 6 bases and J 1 base, leaving 12 bases between the germline ends. The CDR3 contains 14 residues. The CDR3 DNA reads as TGTGCCAGCAGAGGAACGGGGGAGAACACTGAAGCTTTCTTT. It specifies CASRGTGENTEAFF.

V is TRBV15 and J is TRBJ2-2, with D uncertain. Between the trimmed V and J ends, which lost 5 bases and 7 bases, there was a span of 11 bases. The V gene's germline CDR1 is LNHNV and CDR2 YYDKDF (reference sequence). The CDR3 runs 13 residues. The CDR3 nucleotides are TGTGCCACCAGCGCCAGAGGAATCGGGGAGCTGTTTTTT. Its translation: CATSARGIGELFF.

The chain combines TRBV2 with TRBJ1-6; D not resolved. Trimming stripped 1 base from V and 10 bases from J, with 11 bases between. The CDR3 sequence is 14 residues long. CDR1 SNHLY and CDR2 FYNNEI come from the germline V gene. The CDR3 nucleotides are TGTGCCAGCAGTGAAGAATCCCTTGGCTCACCCCTCCACTTT. Its protein product is CASSEESLGSPLHF. The full variable domain, rest sourced from reference TRBV2 and TRBJ1-6, is EPEVTQTPSHQVTQMGQEVILRCVPISNHLYFYWYRQILGQKVEFLVSFYNNEISEKSEIFDDQFSVERPDGSNFTLKIRSTKLEDSAMYFCASSEESLGSPLHFGNGTRLTVT.

V gene TRBV29-1 combines with J gene TRBJ1-1; D is perhaps TRBD1 (5 bases). The CDR3 is 14 amino acids. With 1 base removed from V and 1 base from J, the gap between germline ends came to 10 bases. Germline V gene lookup returns CDR1 SQVTM and CDR2 ANQGSEA. In DNA, the CDR3 is TGCAGCGTTGAAGTCCGGACATCGAACACTGAAGCTTTCTTT. Its protein is CSVEVRTSNTEAFF.